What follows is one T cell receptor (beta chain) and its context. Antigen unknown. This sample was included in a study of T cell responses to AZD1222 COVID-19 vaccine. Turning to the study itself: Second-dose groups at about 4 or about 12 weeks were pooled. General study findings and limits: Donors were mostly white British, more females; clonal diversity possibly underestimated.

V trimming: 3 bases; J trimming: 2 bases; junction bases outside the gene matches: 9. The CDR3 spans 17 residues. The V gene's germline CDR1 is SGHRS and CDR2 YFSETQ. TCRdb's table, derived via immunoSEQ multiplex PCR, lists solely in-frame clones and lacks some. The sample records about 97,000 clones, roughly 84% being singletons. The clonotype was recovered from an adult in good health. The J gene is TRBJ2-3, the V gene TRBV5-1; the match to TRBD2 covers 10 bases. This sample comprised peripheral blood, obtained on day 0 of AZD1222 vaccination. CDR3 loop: CASSSLAGAGFTDTQYF. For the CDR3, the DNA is TGCGCCAGCAGCTCTCTAGCGGGGGCCGGGTTCACAGATACGCAGTATTTT.